This paragraph covers one T cell receptor beta chain sequence. Its target is not known. Here immunoSEQ multiplex PCR was the method, and the copy in TCRdb shows in-frame clones only, minus some. The sample yields about 15,000 clones, 84% seen once. The time point: approximately nine-day in vitro stimulation with candidate neoantigen peptide 5. Mismatch repair deficiency was confirmed in all patients, by PCR or immunohistochemistry. Cells were stimulated about 11 days with each of under ten ELISpot-reactive neoantigens. The data belong to a study of PD-1 blockade in mismatch repair-deficient tumors. Study at large: Patients had roughly twelve mismatch repair-deficient cancer types, all previously treated and progressing. Findings and limits, study-wide: Tumor-resident clones, often absent from pretreatment blood, expanded after pembrolizumab and then contracted.

Per the germline V gene, CDR1 is SGHNT and CDR2 is YENEEA. The CDR3 consists of 17 residues. Deletions cut 5 bases from V and 3 bases from J, with 23 bases between. V usage is TRBV11-3 and J usage is TRBJ2-7; perhaps TRBD1 as D (5 bases). Sample: cells cultured in vitro, taken from a patient treated with pembrolizumab. The receptor was isolated from an adult with mismatch repair-deficient cancer. The CDR3 region has the DNA TGTGCCAGCAGCAGTAAAATACTACAGGATCCCCACTACGAGCAGTACTTC. It specifies CASSSKILQDPHYEQYF.